The next 27 T cell receptor beta chains were all read from a single sample in a study of T cell changes during pregnancy in multiple sclerosis. Using immunoSEQ multiplex PCR, the repertoire was profiled, and TCRdb retains in-frame clones only, with some absent. The sample records 61,000 or so clones, 85% to 95% being singletons. Specimen: CD4+ T cells from peripheral blood mononuclear cells, collected before pregnancy. The receptors originated from a female donor with multiple sclerosis, enrolled in a pregnancy study.

The CDR3 loop reads CASRPTGDYTEAFF. DNA of the CDR3: TGTGCCAGCAGGCCAACAGGGGACTACACTGAAGCTTTCTTT. The chain has TRBV5-5 and TRBJ1-1; 7 nucleotides line up with TRBD1. The CDR3 loop spans 14 amino acids. Germline CDR1 and CDR2: SGHKS and YYEKEE (reference sequence). V shed 5 bases and J 3 bases; nucleotides not matched to a gene: 7.

The CDR3 region has the DNA TGCAGCGTTCGTGTACTAGCGCTTACAAATGAGCAGTTCTTC. It translates to CSVRVLALTNEQFF. This rearrangement joins TRBV29-1 to TRBJ2-1; 7 bases are a match to TRBD2. The germline gives CDR1 SQVTM, CDR2 ANQGSEA. With V trimmed by 5 bases and J by 7 bases, 11 bases remained unmatched. CDR3 size: 14 residues.

The chain uses TRBV19 and TRBJ1-3; possibly TRBD1 for D (5 bases). The CDR3 is made up of 17 amino acids. Germline CDR1 and CDR2: LNHDA and SQIVND (reference sequence). V lost 5 bases, J lost 1 base, and 18 bases lay in between. CDR3 in DNA: TGTGCCAGTAGTTGGACATCCCTACTGGGATCTGGAAACACCATATATTTT. Translated: CASSWTSLLGSGNTIYF.

Turning to this clone: One junction end does not reproduce the germline sequence, and a read error may be involved. The V gene is TRBV14, the J gene TRBJ2-7; 7 bases align to TRBD1. The CDR3 consists of 15 residues. Germline V gives CDR1 SGHDN, CDR2 FVKESK. The CDR3 DNA is TGTGCCAGCAGCAAAGACAGGGTTCCCTCCTACGAGCAGTACTTC. It translates to CASSKDRVPSYEQYF.

The V and J genes are TRBV11-2 and TRBJ2-7; possibly TRBD1 for D (5 bases). The CDR3 spans 16 residues. Trimming took off 0 bases at V and 0 bases at J, with 12 bases between the two ends. CDR1 and CDR2 from the germline V gene are SGHAT and FQNNGV. The DNA for the CDR3 is TGTGCCAGCAGCTTAGAAGGCAGGGTAAGCTCCTACGAGCAGTACTTC. Protein: CASSLEGRVSSYEQYF.

This clone was detected only once. A read error may produce the germline difference seen at one junction end. The CDR3 DNA sequence: TGTGCCAGCAGCTTGTTTCAGGGCGTATCCATTCTTTTC. The encoded protein is CASSLFQGVSILF. This sequence joins TRBV7-8 and TRBJ2-7; D may be TRBD1 (5 bases). Germline values: CDR1 SGHVS, CDR2 FQNEAQ. This CDR3 comprises 13 residues.

CDR3 loop: CASSLNIPSGSNEQFF. DNA for the CDR3: TGTGCCAGCAGCTTAAACATTCCTAGCGGGAGCAATGAGCAGTTCTTC. The chain has TRBV7-3 and TRBJ2-1, with 10 nucleotides matching TRBD2. The V gene's germline CDR1 is SGHTA and CDR2 FQGTGA. The J segment lost 6 bases and the V segment lost 1 base, leaving 6 bases of the junction unmatched. CDR3 length: 16 residues.

The table lists this clone with a few counts. V usage is TRBV2 and J usage is TRBJ2-3, with TRBD1 as a possible D gene (5 bases). The CDR3 has 16 residues. Trimming took off 5 bases at V and 10 bases at J, with 25 bases between the two ends. Germline V gene sequence: CDR1 SNHLY, CDR2 FYNNEI. In nucleotides, the CDR3 is TGTGCCAGCAGTCCCGGACAAACCGGAATCATACGTGCGCAGTATTTT. Its translation is CASSPGQTGIIRAQYF.

The rearrangement joins TRBV6-6 to TRBJ2-7, with 10 bases lining up with TRBD1. The CDR3 totals 14 residues. After removal of 5 bases from V and 3 bases from J, the junction contained 4 bases not matched to a gene. Germline lookup yields CDR1 MNHNY and CDR2 SVGAGI (reference sequence). This CDR3 is CASSNRDRGYEQYF. As DNA, the CDR3 is TGTGCCAGCAGTAACCGGGACAGGGGCTACGAGCAGTACTTC.

The V call is TRBV6-6, the J call TRBJ2-3; D gene ambiguous. V lost 1 base, J lost 0 bases, and 5 bases lay in between. Germline assignment: CDR1 MNHNY and CDR2 SVGAGI (reference sequence). This CDR3 region has 14 residues. The CDR3 loop is CASSYLASTDTQYF. The DNA of the CDR3 is TGTGCCAGCAGTTACTTAGCCAGCACAGATACGCAGTATTTT.

The chain couples TRBV7-9 to TRBJ1-5; tentative D call: TRBD1 (6 bases). Per the germline V gene, CDR1 is SEHNR and CDR2 is FQNEAQ (reference sequence). The CDR3 runs to 13 residues. V shed 3 bases and J shed 7 bases, with 10 bases lying between them. This chain's CDR3 is CASSLGARQPQHF. The DNA for the CDR3 is TGTGCCAGCAGCTTGGGGGCAAGGCAGCCCCAGCATTTT.

The chain uses TRBV7-9 and TRBJ2-3, with a tentative D call TRBD1 (6 bases). Trimming pared 3 bases from V and 2 bases from J, leaving 12 bases between. The CDR3 spans 15 residues. Per the germline V gene, CDR1 is SEHNR and CDR2 is FQNEAQ (reference sequence). The CDR3 sequence: CASSLDSPYTDTQYF. The CDR3, as DNA: TGTGCCAGCAGCTTGGACAGTCCTTACACAGATACGCAGTATTTT.

The gene calls are TRBV13 and TRBJ1-4, with unresolved D. V was clipped by 1 base and J by 5 bases, with 5 bases between them. The CDR3 loop spans 13 amino acids. Germline V lookup: CDR1 PRHDT, CDR2 FYEKMQ (reference sequence). The DNA of the CDR3 is TGTGCCAGCAGCTTAGTGCGGAATGAAAAACTGTTTTTT. Protein: CASSLVRNEKLFF.

The chain links TRBV10-2 to TRBJ2-3; TRBD2 agrees at 10 bases. V gave up 5 bases and J gave up 11 bases; unmatched junction bases: 16. Looked up from germline, CDR1 is WSHSY and CDR2 is SAAADI. The CDR3 is 16 amino acids. The CDR3 region has the DNA TGCGCCAGCAGTTATGGCCCAACCGGGACTAGCGCGGTGCAGTATTTT. Its protein product is CASSYGPTGTSAVQYF.

This clone was picked up one time. The CDR3 coding sequence is TGTGCCAGCAAGGTGGGGCTTTCTTATGGCTACACCTTC. Encoded protein: CASKVGLSYGYTF. The chain recombines TRBV6-5 with TRBJ1-2, with a possible D match to TRBD1 (5 bases). Trimming shortened V by 7 bases and J by 5 bases, and 14 bases separated the two germline ends. The CDR3 has 13 amino acids. Germline-derived CDR1 and CDR2 are MNHEY and SVGAGI.

This sequence joins TRBV10-3 and TRBJ2-7; D not resolved. This CDR3 comprises 12 residues. V was pared by 6 bases and J by 1 base, with 7 bases between. Looked up from germline, CDR1 is ENHRY and CDR2 is SYGVKD. This CDR3 reads CAIRDLSYEQYF. CDR3 DNA sequence: TGTGCCATCAGAGACTTGTCCTACGAGCAGTACTTC.

V usage is TRBV25-1 and J usage is TRBJ2-3, with D possibly matching TRBD2 (7 bases). V lost 2 bases, J lost 3 bases, and 21 bases lay in between. The CDR3 extends over 18 amino acids. Germline V gene sequence: CDR1 MGHDK, CDR2 SYGVNS. The CDR3 reads CASSEGLGLGGRTDTQYF. DNA for the CDR3: TGTGCCAGCAGTGAAGGATTGGGTCTCGGGGGGCGAACAGATACGCAGTATTTT.

This rearrangement joins TRBV23-1 to TRBJ2-2, with D unresolved. TRBV23-1 is identified as an open reading frame with a role that is uncertain. V gave up 4 bases and J gave up 4 bases, with 7 bases separating them. The CDR3 is 13 amino acids. The CDR3 reads CASSPRSTGELFF. In nucleotides, the CDR3 is TGCGCCAGCAGTCCTAGGAGCACCGGGGAGCTGTTTTTT.

The chain uses TRBV7-9 and TRBJ1-1, with a possible D match to TRBD1 (5 bases). Trimming removed 6 bases at V and 1 base at J, with 15 bases between. Germline lookup yields CDR1 SEHNR and CDR2 FQNEAQ (reference sequence). The CDR3 has 15 amino acids. The CDR3 nucleotides are TGTGCCAGCAGTCTGAGGACCGGACAGAACACTGAAGCTTTCTTT. Protein sequence: CASSLRTGQNTEAFF.

The rearrangement joins TRBV27 to TRBJ2-2, with 10 bases that match TRBD1. CDR1 and CDR2 from the germline V gene are MNHEY and SMNVEV (reference sequence). This CDR3 comprises 18 residues. J gave up 4 bases and V 5 bases, and 13 bases lay outside the gene matches. CDR3 in DNA: TGTGCCAGCAGTCCGAGCTTACCGACAGGGGGCGTCACCGGGGAGCTGTTTTTT. Protein sequence: CASSPSLPTGGVTGELFF.

The J gene is TRBJ2-5, the V gene TRBV7-3, with D perhaps matching TRBD2 (6 bases). The CDR3 is made up of 13 amino acids. Trimming pared 4 bases from V and 5 bases from J, leaving 11 bases between. Germline V gene sequence: CDR1 SGHTA, CDR2 FQGTGA. The CDR3 region has the DNA TGTGCCAGCAGCTCCTATGGGGGGGAGACCCAGTACTTC. Residues: CASSSYGGETQYF.

This clone was seen just once. The rearrangement uses TRBV5-1 and TRBJ2-2; unclear D gene. Germline V gives CDR1 SGHRS, CDR2 YFSETQ. V lost 0 bases and J 6 bases, leaving 9 bases between the germline ends. CDR3 length equals 14 residues. CDR3 nucleotide sequence: TGCGCCAGCAGCTTGGTACGAGTCTCCGGGGAGCTGTTTTTT. Protein product: CASSLVRVSGELFF.

The chain uses TRBV5-8 and TRBJ2-1; 9 nucleotides agree with TRBD2. Unmatched junction bases numbered 13, after V lost 4 bases and J lost 8 bases. Germline V gene data show CDR1 as SGHTS and CDR2 as YDEGEE. The CDR3 sequence is 16 residues long. CDR3 bases: TGTGCCAGCAGCCCCCCAACCCGCGGGAGGGCCTATGAGCAGTTCTTC. Translating gives CASSPPTRGRAYEQFF.

The rearrangement joins TRBV2 to TRBJ2-3, with a tentative D call TRBD1 (8 bases). Trimming shortened V by 4 bases and J by 1 base, and 15 bases separated the two germline ends. Per germline, CDR1 SNHLY and CDR2 FYNNEI. CDR3 length equals 16 residues. This CDR3 reads CASSVSGTGRTDTQYF. CDR3 DNA sequence: TGTGCCAGCAGTGTAAGCGGGACAGGTCGCACAGATACGCAGTATTTT.

The table lists this clone with a count of one. This chain links TRBV13 with TRBJ2-1; 7 bases agree with TRBD2. The CDR3 consists of 20 residues. Germline V gene data show CDR1 as PRHDT and CDR2 as FYEKMQ (reference sequence). V shed 2 bases, J shed 1 base, and the junction held 17 bases outside the gene matches. This CDR3 is CASSLNSPLQWGGSYNEQFF. The CDR3 nucleotides are TGTGCCAGCAGCTTAAACTCACCGTTGCAGTGGGGAGGGTCCTACAATGAGCAGTTCTTC.

This chain uses TRBV9 with TRBJ2-5, with 9 nucleotides matching TRBD2. This CDR3 region has 16 residues. Per germline, CDR1 SGDLS and CDR2 YYNGEE. The V and J ends lost 0 bases and 4 bases, in that order; junction bases with no gene match: 7. The CDR3 reads CASSVADLAGLETQYF. For the CDR3, the DNA is TGTGCCAGCAGCGTAGCTGATCTAGCGGGATTAGAGACCCAGTACTTC.

This clone has a single count. The chain carries TRBV18 and TRBJ2-7, with unresolved D. Trimming took off 3 bases at V and 6 bases at J, with 9 bases between the two ends. In germline, CDR1 is KGHSH, CDR2 LQKENI. CDR3 length: 12 amino acids. The CDR3 loop reads CASSPQNSEQYF. CDR3 coding DNA: TGTGCCAGCTCACCCCAAAATTCCGAGCAGTACTTC. Looking up the rest from reference TRBV18 and TRBJ2-7 gives the full variable domain: NAGVMQNPRHLVRRRGQEARLRCSPMKGHSHVYWYRQLPEEGLKFMVYLQKENIIDESGMPKERFSAEFPKEGPSILRIQQVVRGDSAAYFCASSPQNSEQYFGPGTRLTVT.